The 7 T cell receptor beta chains below come from one sample, sequenced in a study of Ad26.COV2.S vaccination and SARS-CoV-2 variants. Measured with immunoSEQ multiplex PCR; TCRdb has only the in-frame clones, and not every one. The sample records about 680,000 clones, roughly 90% being singletons. Noted treatment: some 20 received Ad26.COV2.S at low or high dose, single or two shots; roughly 5 received placebo; per-sample allocation not given. Following the first vaccine or placebo injection, samples were taken on day 63. The sequencing used peripheral blood, collected in a trial of Ad26.COV2.S vaccine versus placebo. Receptors originate from a person between 18 and 59 years old who received the Ad26.COV2.S COVID-19 vaccine or a placebo.

The chain employs TRBV24-1 and TRBJ2-5, with 10 bases aligning to TRBD1. The CDR3 is made up of 16 amino acids. CDR1 is KGHDR, CDR2 SFDVKD, per germline. The ends lost 2 bases at V and 4 bases at J; junction bases unmatched: 6. The CDR3, as DNA: TGTGCCACCAGTGATTCAGACAGGGGGCCTCGAGAGACCCAGTACTTC. Its protein is CATSDSDRGPRETQYF.

This chain connects TRBV20-1 to TRBJ2-1; D remains ambiguous. Trimming shortened V by 1 base and J by 11 bases, and 6 bases separated the two germline ends. The CDR3 covers 10 residues. CDR1 is DFQATT and CDR2 is SNEGSKA in the germline V gene (reference sequence). CDR3 in DNA: TGCAGTGCTAGAGTCGTACAGCAGTTCTTC. Its translation is CSARVVQQFF.

The chain joins TRBV24-1 to TRBJ2-1; 7 nucleotides match TRBD1. The CDR3 has 13 amino acids. V trimming: 2 bases; J trimming: 8 bases; junction bases outside the gene matches: 2. From germline, CDR1 is KGHDR and CDR2 SFDVKD. CDR3 nucleotide sequence: TGTGCCACCAGTGATTCAACAGGGGATGAGCAGTTCTTC. This codes for CATSDSTGDEQFF.

The chain uses TRBV5-1 and TRBJ1-4, with TRBD1 identical over 8 bases. The CDR3 has 14 residues. Germline CDR1 SGHRS, CDR2 YFSETQ. The trim removed 3 bases at V and 8 bases at J, leaving 6 bases unmatched. The CDR3 DNA is TGCGCCAGCAGCTCAGGGGGCCGGGGAGAAAAACTGTTTTTT. This translates into CASSSGGRGEKLFF.

The chain is built from TRBV15 and TRBJ2-1; D call uncertain. Trimming took off 1 base at V and 9 bases at J, with 7 bases between the two ends. Germline V gives CDR1 LNHNV, CDR2 YYDKDF (reference sequence). The CDR3 sequence is 12 residues long. The CDR3 is CATSRAGSEQFF. In DNA form, the CDR3 reads TGTGCCACCAGCAGAGCTGGCAGTGAGCAGTTCTTC.

The genes are TRBV18 and TRBJ2-1; 7 bases line up with TRBD2. The CDR3 contains 12 residues. CDR1 KGHSH and CDR2 LQKENI come from the germline V gene. V shed 3 bases, J shed 10 bases, and the junction held 3 bases outside the gene matches. The CDR3 protein is CASSPAGVEQFF. CDR3 in DNA: TGTGCCAGCTCACCCGCGGGAGTCGAGCAGTTCTTC. The full variable domain, in which reference TRBV18 and TRBJ2-1 provide the parts outside the CDR3, is NAGVMQNPRHLVRRRGQEARLRCSPMKGHSHVYWYRQLPEEGLKFMVYLQKENIIDESGMPKERFSAEFPKEGPSILRIQQVVRGDSAAYFCASSPAGVEQFFGPGTRLTVL.

J is TRBJ1-2 and V is TRBV30, with D perhaps matching TRBD1 (5 bases). CDR1 is GTSNPN, CDR2 SVGIG, per germline (reference sequence). V was shortened by 7 bases and J by 1 base, with 13 bases between the two germline ends. The CDR3 extends over 13 amino acids. The chain's CDR3 is CASTTDFNYGYTF. The CDR3 nucleotides read TGTGCCTCCACGACAGACTTTAACTATGGCTACACCTTC.